The T cell receptor beta chain described here comes from a study of OX40 agonist ivuxolimab in advanced cancers. TCRdb keeps only in-frame clones here, not all; method: immunoSEQ multiplex PCR. The sample holds about 6,900 clones; approximately 80% are singletons and the top ten take more than 35%. Whole-study findings and limits: Clones of CD4+ and CD8+ blood T cells grew by week 6 at doses of 0.1 to 3.0 mg/kg.

As concerns this clone: The antigen is undetermined.

The TCR sequence derives from an adult with an advanced solid tumor such as melanoma, head and neck, liver or kidney cancer. The sequencing here drew on CD4+ or CD8+ T cells sorted from blood, taken in a trial of the OX40 agonist ivuxolimab.

The CDR3 nucleotides read TGTGCCAGTAGTCTGGGACACCGGTTGGAAGCTTTCTTT. Protein sequence: CASSLGHRLEAFF. The V call is TRBV19, the J call TRBJ1-1; the D gene is possibly TRBD1 (6 bases). Germline V CDR1 and CDR2: LNHDA, SQIVND (reference sequence). The V end lost 5 bases, the J end lost 8 bases, and 15 bases lay between the germline ends. The CDR3 length is 13 residues.